A selection of T cell receptor beta chains follows, all from one sample in a study of cytomegalovirus exposure and HLA in healthy donors. Repertoires were generated with immunoSEQ multiplex PCR, while TCRdb's copy carries only in-frame clones and drops some. This repertoire shows tens of thousands of clones, around 95% found once; its top ten account for more than 0.6%. Sequenced material: PBMCs. The receptors stem from a woman aged 18-30 years in good health and CMV-seronegative. The conserved cysteine and the conserved F or W are not part of the CDR3 here. The D gene is left open where the match is weak.

j_call | v_call | d_call | cdr3_aa
TRBJ2-7 | TRBV27 | TRBD2 | ASSPGTSGRGEQY
TRBJ2-6 | TRBV4-3 | TRBD1 | ASSQRTGGASGANVLT
TRBJ1-5 | TRBV4-1 | . | ASSQQGGNQPQH
TRBJ1-5 | TRBV6-1 | . | ASKKDSGNQPQH
TRBJ1-1 | TRBV10-3 | . | AISGDRGTNTEAF
TRBJ1-5 | TRBV10-1 | TRBD1 | ASREIDRDDQPQH
TRBJ1-1 | TRBV4-3 | . | ASSQRTVNTEAF
TRBJ2-6 | TRBV5-1 | . | ASSFSGANVLT
TRBJ2-5 | TRBV5-4 | TRBD1 | ASSLDQGAHRGETQY
TRBJ1-5 | TRBV28 | . | ASRRLPWKGVSNQPQH
TRBJ1-4 | TRBV7-2 | . | ASRRPEGGKLF
TRBJ2-1 | TRBV29-1 | TRBD2 | SVEDQRDYNEQF
TRBJ2-3 | TRBV5-4 | TRBD1 | ASSSRTGPSTDTQY
TRBJ2-3 | TRBV5-4 | TRBD2 | ASSLRLAGGDTQY
TRBJ1-4 | TRBV19 | . | ASRQRDEKLF
TRBJ1-2 | TRBV29-1 | . | SAEDTGDRGYGYT
TRBJ1-1 | TRBV27 | . | ASRNPSRRKTEAF
TRBJ1-5 | TRBV2 | TRBD1 | ASTTGDRGHQPQH
TRBJ1-1 | TRBV28 | . | ASSPRTGLREAF
TRBJ1-3 | TRBV4-3 | . | ASSQDLSSGNTIY
TRBJ2-3 | TRBV9 | TRBD2 | ASSSGLAGGTDTQY
TRBJ2-1 | TRBV27 | TRBD2 | ASRPWGEGYSNEQF
TRBJ1-1 | TRBV5-1 | . | ASSLDETNTEAF
TRBJ2-3 | TRBV9 | TRBD2 | ASSVDGLAGVDTQY
TRBJ1-4 | TRBV9 | TRBD1 | ASSVGQGGEKLF
TRBJ2-3 | TRBV9 | . | ASSPSQAGTDTQY
TRBJ2-2 | TRBV2 | TRBD2 | ASSEGLAGGPAGELF
TRBJ2-2 | TRBV28 | . | ASSFQATGELF
TRBJ1-5 | TRBV9 | . | ASSLGANQPQH
TRBJ2-5 | TRBV28 | TRBD2 | ASSYPLGLAGVRGETQY